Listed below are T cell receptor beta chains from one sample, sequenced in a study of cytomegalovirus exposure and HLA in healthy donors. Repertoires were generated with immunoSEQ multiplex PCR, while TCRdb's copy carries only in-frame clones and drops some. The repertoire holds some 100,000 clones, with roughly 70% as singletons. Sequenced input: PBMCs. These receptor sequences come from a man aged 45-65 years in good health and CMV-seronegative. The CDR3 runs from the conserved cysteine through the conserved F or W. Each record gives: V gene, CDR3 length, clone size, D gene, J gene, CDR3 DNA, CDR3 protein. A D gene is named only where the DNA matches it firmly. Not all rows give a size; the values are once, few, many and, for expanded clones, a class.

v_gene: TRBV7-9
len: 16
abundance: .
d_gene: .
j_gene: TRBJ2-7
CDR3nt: TGTGCCAGCAGCTCGCCCCGGACAGTAAATCCTTACGAGCAGTACTTC
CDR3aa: CASSSPRTVNPYEQYF

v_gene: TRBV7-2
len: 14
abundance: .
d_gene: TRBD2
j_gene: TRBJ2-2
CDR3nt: TGTGCCAGCCATAGCGGGTTCGACACCGGGGAGCTGTTTTTT
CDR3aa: CASHSGFDTGELFF

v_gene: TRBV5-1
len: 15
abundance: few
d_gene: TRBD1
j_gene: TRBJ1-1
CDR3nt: TGCGCCAGCAGCTTGAGACAGGGGATGAACACTGAAGCTTTCTTT
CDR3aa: CASSLRQGMNTEAFF

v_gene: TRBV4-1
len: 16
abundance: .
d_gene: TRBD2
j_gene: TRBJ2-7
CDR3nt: TGCGCCAGCAGTGCCGATTGGACTAGCGGGAGTTACGAGCAGTACTTC
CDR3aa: CASSADWTSGSYEQYF

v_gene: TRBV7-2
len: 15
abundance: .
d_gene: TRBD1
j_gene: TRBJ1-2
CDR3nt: TGTGCCAGCAGCTTAGACTCGGACAGGAGGAGAGGCTACACCTTC
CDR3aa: CASSLDSDRRRGYTF

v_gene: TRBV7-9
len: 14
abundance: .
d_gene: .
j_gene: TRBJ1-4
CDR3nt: TGTGCCAGCAGCTTAGGCAGGTCGGATGAAAAACTGTTTTTT
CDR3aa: CASSLGRSDEKLFF

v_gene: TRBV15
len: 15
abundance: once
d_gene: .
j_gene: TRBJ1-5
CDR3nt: TGTGCCACCAGCAGAGATACCATTAGCGGACAGCCCCAGCATTTT
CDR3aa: CATSRDTISGQPQHF

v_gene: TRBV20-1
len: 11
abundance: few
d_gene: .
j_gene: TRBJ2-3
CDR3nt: TGCAGTGTTTATCCCACAGATACGCAGTATTTT
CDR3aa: CSVYPTDTQYF

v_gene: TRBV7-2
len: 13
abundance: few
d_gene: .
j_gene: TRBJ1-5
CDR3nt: TGTGCCAGCAGCCGACAGGAGAATCAGCCCCAGCATTTT
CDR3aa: CASSRQENQPQHF

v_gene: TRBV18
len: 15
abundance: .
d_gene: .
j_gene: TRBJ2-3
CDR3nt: TGTGCCAGCTCACTTCCTCAGGGGCCGGTAGATACGCAGTATTTT
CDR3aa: CASSLPQGPVDTQYF

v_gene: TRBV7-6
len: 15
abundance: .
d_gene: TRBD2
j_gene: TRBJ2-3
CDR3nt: TGTGCCAGCAGACGCGGGGCGGGGGGGCAAGATACGCAGTATTTT
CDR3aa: CASRRGAGGQDTQYF

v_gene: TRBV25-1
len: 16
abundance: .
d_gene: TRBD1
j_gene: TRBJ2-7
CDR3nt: TGTGCCAGCAGCGAAAAAACAGGGGCAAAGCCCTACGAGCAGTACTTC
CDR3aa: CASSEKTGAKPYEQYF

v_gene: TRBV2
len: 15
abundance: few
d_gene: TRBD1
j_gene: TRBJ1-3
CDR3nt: TGTGCCAGCAGGGGACAGCCGAGCTCTGGAAACACCATATATTTT
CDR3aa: CASRGQPSSGNTIYF

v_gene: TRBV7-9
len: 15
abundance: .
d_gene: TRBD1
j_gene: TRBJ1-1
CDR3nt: TGTTCCAGCAGCTTACTCAGGGGGAAGAACACTGAAGCTTTCTTT
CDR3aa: CSSSLLRGKNTEAFF

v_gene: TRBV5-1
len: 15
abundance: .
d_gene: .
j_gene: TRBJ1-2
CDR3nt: TGCGCCAGCAGCTCTGGACACTTCCTTTTCTATGGCTACACCTTC
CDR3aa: CASSSGHFLFYGYTF

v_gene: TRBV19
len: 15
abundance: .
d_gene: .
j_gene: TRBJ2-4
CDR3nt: TGTGCCAGTAGTATAAGTTCCCTAGTTACAAACATTCAGTACTTC
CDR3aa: CASSISSLVTNIQYF

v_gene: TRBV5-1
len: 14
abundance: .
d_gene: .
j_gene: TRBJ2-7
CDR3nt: TGCGCCAGCAGCTTGGATGTAGGGGGCTACGAGCAGTACTTC
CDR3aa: CASSLDVGGYEQYF

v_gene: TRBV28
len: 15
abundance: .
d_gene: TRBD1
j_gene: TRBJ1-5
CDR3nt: TGTGCCAGCAGTCTCCCAGGACAGGGGGCGATGCCCCAGCATTTT
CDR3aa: CASSLPGQGAMPQHF

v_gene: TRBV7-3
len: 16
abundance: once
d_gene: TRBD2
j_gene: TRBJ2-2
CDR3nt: TGTGCCAGCAGCTTAGTAGCGGGAGGCAACACCGGGGAGCTGTTTTTT
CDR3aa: CASSLVAGGNTGELFF

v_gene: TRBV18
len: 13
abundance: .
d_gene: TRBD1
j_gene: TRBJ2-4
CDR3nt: TGTGCCAGCTCAGGACAGGGGGCGGACATTCAGTACTTC
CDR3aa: CASSGQGADIQYF

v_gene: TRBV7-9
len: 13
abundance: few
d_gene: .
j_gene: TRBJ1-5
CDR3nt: TGTGCCAGCAGTTCCCTCCCGAATCAGCCCCAGCATTTT
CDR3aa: CASSSLPNQPQHF

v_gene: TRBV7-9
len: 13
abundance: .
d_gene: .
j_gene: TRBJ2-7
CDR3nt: TGTGCCAGCAGCCAAGAGAGCTCCTACGAGCAGTACTTC
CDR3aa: CASSQESSYEQYF

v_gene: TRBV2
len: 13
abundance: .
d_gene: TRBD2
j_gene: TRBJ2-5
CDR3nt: TGTGCCAGCAGTGGGGGGGGGTGGGAGACCCAGTACTTC
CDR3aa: CASSGGGWETQYF

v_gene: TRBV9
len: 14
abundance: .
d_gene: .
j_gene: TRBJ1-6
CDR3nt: TGTGCCAGCCAGGGGATCCAAAGAGATTCACCCCTCCACTTT
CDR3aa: CASQGIQRDSPLHF

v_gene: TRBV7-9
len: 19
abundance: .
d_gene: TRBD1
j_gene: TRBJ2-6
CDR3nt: TGTTCCAGCAGCGCAAACCTGGGACAGGGTACCTCTGGGGCCAACGTCCTGACTTTC
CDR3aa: CSSSANLGQGTSGANVLTF

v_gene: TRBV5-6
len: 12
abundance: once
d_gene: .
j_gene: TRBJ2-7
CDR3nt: TGTGCCAGCAGAGGAACTAGCTACGAGCAGTACTTC
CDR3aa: CASRGTSYEQYF

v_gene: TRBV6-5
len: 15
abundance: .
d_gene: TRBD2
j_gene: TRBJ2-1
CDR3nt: TGTGCCAGCATCGGACTAGCGGGAGTTACGTATGAGCAGTTCTTC
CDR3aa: CASIGLAGVTYEQFF

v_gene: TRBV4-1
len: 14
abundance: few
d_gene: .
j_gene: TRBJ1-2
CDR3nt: TGCGCCAGCAGCCAAGAAGGGGACTTCTATGGCTACACCTTC
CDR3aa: CASSQEGDFYGYTF

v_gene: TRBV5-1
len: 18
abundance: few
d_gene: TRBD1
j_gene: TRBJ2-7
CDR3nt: TGCGCCAGCAGCCTGCCGATTCACAGGGGCTTAAATACCTACGAGCAGTACTTC
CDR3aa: CASSLPIHRGLNTYEQYF

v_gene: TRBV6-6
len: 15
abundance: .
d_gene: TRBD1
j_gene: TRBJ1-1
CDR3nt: TGTGCCAGCAGATACGACAGGGGGACTAACACTGAAGCTTTCTTT
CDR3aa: CASRYDRGTNTEAFF

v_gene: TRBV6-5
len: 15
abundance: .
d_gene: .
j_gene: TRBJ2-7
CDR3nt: TGTGCCAGCAGTTACAGAGCGGACGGCTCCTACGAGCAGTACTTC
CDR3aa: CASSYRADGSYEQYF

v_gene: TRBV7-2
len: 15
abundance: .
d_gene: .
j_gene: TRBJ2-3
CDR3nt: TGTGCCAGCAGCTTAAGGGGGGGAGGGCTCCTTACGCAGTATTTT
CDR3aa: CASSLRGGGLLTQYF

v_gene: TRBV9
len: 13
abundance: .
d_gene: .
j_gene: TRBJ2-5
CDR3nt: TGTGCCAGCAGCGTAGCGGGTAGGGAGACCCAGTACTTC
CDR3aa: CASSVAGRETQYF

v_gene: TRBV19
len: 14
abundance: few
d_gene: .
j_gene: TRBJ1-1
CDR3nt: TGTGCCAGTACACAAGACAAGGCGAACACTGAAGCTTTCTTT
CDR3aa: CASTQDKANTEAFF

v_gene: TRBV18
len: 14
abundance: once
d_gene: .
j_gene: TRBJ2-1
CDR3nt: TGTGCCAGCTCACCCGGAGGGCAGGCGGGGGAGCAGTTCTTC
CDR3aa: CASSPGGQAGEQFF

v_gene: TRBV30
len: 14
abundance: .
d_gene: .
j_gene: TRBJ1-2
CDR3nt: TGTGCCTGGAGTGCCCGACTGGCGCTCTATGGCTACACCTTC
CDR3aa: CAWSARLALYGYTF

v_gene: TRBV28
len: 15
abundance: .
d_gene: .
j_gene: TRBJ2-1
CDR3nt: TGTGCCAGCAGCCAGGGGGGACCCGCATACAATGAGCAGTTCTTC
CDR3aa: CASSQGGPAYNEQFF

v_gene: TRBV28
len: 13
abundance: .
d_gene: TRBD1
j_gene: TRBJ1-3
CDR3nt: TGTGCCAGCAGTTTGGGACAGGGAAACACCATATATTTT
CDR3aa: CASSLGQGNTIYF

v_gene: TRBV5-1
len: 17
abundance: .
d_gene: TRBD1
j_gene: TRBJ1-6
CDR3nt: TGCGCCAGCAGCTTGTCTTTCTTGACAGGGATCGATTCACCCCTCCACTTT
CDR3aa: CASSLSFLTGIDSPLHF

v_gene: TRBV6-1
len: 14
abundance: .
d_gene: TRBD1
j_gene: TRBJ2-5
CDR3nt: TGTGCCAGCAGTGATACAGGGGTCCAAGAGACCCAGTACTTC
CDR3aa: CASSDTGVQETQYF

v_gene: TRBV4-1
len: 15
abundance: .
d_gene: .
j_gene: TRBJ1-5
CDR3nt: TGCGCCAGCAGCCAAGATTCTAATAGCAATCAGCCCCAGCATTTT
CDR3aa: CASSQDSNSNQPQHF

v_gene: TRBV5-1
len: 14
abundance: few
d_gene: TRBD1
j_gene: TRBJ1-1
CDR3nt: TGCGCCAGCAGCTTGGGACCAGGGGGCGGTGAAGCTTTCTTT
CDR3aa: CASSLGPGGGEAFF

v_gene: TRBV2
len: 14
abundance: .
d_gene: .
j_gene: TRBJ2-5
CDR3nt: TGTGCCAGCCAGCCAGGAGGGTACCCGGAGACCCAGTACTTC
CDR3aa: CASQPGGYPETQYF

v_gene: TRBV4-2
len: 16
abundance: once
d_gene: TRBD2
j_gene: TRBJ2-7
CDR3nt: TGTGCCAGCAGCCAAGAGGTAGGGGCTAGCGGGTACGAGCAGTACTTC
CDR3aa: CASSQEVGASGYEQYF

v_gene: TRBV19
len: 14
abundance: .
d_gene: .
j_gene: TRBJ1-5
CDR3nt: TGTGCCAGTCGAGGAGGGGAACGATTGGGGGCCCAGCATTTT
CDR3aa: CASRGGERLGAQHF

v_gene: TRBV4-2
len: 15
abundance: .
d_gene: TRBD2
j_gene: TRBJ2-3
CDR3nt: TGTGCCAGCAGCCAGAGCGAGGGAGGGGCAGATACGCAGTATTTT
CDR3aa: CASSQSEGGADTQYF

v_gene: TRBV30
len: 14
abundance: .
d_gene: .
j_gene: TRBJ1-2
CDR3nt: TGTGCCTGGGGGGGGAGGGCAACTAACTATGGCTACACCTTC
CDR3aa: CAWGGRATNYGYTF

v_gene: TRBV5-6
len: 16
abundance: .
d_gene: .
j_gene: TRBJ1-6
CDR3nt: TGTGCCAGCAGCTCATCTATACAGGGTTGGAATTCACCCCTCCACTTT
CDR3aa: CASSSSIQGWNSPLHF

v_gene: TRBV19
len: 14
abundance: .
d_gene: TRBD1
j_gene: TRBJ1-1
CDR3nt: TGTGCCAGTAGTCCAACAGGGGATTCAACTGAAGCTTTCTTT
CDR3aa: CASSPTGDSTEAFF

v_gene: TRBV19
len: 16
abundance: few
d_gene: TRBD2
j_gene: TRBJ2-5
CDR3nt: TGTGCCAGTAGTATTCAGGGCGGGGGAGGTCAAGAGACCCAGTACTTC
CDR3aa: CASSIQGGGGQETQYF

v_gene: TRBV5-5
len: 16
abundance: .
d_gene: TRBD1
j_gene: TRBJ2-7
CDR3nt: TGTGCCAGCAGTACCCCGGGACAGGGACAGAACTACGAGCAGTACTTC
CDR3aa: CASSTPGQGQNYEQYF

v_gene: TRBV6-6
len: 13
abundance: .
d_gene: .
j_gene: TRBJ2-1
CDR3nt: TGTGCCAGCAAAAATAGCGGTTACAATGAGCAGTTCTTC
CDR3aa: CASKNSGYNEQFF

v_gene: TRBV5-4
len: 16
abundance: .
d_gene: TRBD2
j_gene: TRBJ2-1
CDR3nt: TGTGCCAGCAGCTCCCGGTCTAGCGGGAGACTGGGTGAGCAGTTCTTC
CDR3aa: CASSSRSSGRLGEQFF

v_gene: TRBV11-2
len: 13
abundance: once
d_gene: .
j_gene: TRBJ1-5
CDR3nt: TGTGCCAGCAGCTCTCAGGCAGGGCAGCCCCAGCATTTT
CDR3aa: CASSSQAGQPQHF

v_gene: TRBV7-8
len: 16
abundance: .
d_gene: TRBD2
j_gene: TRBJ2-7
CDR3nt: TGTGCCAGCAGCTTAGGTTATGTCGGGGGGATCTACGAGCAGTACTTC
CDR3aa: CASSLGYVGGIYEQYF

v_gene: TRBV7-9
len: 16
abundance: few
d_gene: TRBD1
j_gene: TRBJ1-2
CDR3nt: TGTGCCAGCAGCTTAGCAGGACAGGGGAATAGCTATGGCTACACCTTC
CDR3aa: CASSLAGQGNSYGYTF

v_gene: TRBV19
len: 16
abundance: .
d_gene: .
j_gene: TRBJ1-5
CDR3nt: TGTGCCAGTAGTGCCCCAGGCCTTGGTAGCAATCAGCCCCAGCATTTT
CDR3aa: CASSAPGLGSNQPQHF